These 14 T cell receptor beta chains came from one sample sequenced in a study of technical replicates of blood from a handful of donors (dated by TCRdb to the late 2010s). The library was produced with the immunoSEQ multiplex PCR assay. TCRdb limited this immuneACCESS table to in-frame rearrangements with V and J called. A share of clones is missing; checked studies link under half to unresolved V genes, and the rest is unexplained. This sample holds about 9,400 clones; 91% were observed only once. Jointly, the top ten make up roughly 10% of the sample. The sequencing sample was made of PBMCs. Receptors originate from a human donor in good health.

This rearrangement joins TRBV6-4 to TRBJ2-5, with 8 bases aligning to TRBD2. This CDR3 region has 15 residues. CDR1 and CDR2 (germline): MRHNA, SNTAGT. Germline trimming cut 0 bases from V and 5 bases from J; bases unmatched to any gene: 5. In DNA form, the CDR3 reads TGTGCCAGCAGTGACTCAGCGGGAGCGGGTGAGACCCAGTACTTC. Its protein product is CASSDSAGAGETQYF.

The chain's CDR3 is CASSVDGSGTYEQYF. As DNA, the CDR3 is TGTGCCAGCAGCGTAGATGGTAGCGGGACCTACGAGCAGTACTTC. The V call is TRBV9, the J call TRBJ2-7; TRBD2 agrees at 8 bases. V gave up 0 bases and J gave up 2 bases; unmatched junction bases: 4. The CDR3 spans 15 residues. CDR1 SGDLS and CDR2 YYNGEE come from the germline V gene.

The V call is TRBV25-1, the J call TRBJ2-7; the D gene is possibly TRBD2 (6 bases). V lost 5 bases, J lost 3 bases, and 14 bases lay in between. The CDR3 runs to 14 residues. Per the germline V gene, CDR1 is MGHDK and CDR2 is SYGVNS. The CDR3 is CASSNPGSVYEQYF. The CDR3 DNA reads TGTGCCAGCAGTAATCCCGGGAGTGTCTACGAGCAGTACTTC.

The chain has TRBV4-2 and TRBJ2-3; 15 bases are shared with TRBD2. Germline lookup yields CDR1 LGHNA and CDR2 YNFKEQ. This CDR3 is built from 18 residues. Trimming took 6 bases from V and 4 from J; bases not matched to a gene: 11. CDR3 bases: TGTGCCAGCAGTCTCGGACTAGCGGGAGGGGGTACCTCAGATACGCAGTATTTT. The encoded protein is CASSLGLAGGGTSDTQYF.

This clone occurred once. The chain has TRBV27 and TRBJ1-1; 7 bases are a match to TRBD1. V was pared by 4 bases and J by 5 bases, with 4 bases of the junction left unmatched. The CDR3 loop spans 13 amino acids. Germline loops: CDR1 MNHEY, CDR2 SMNVEV (reference sequence). This CDR3 is CASSWTGGTEAFF. In DNA form, the CDR3 reads TGTGCCAGCAGTTGGACAGGCGGGACTGAAGCTTTCTTT.

The V call is TRBV29-1, the J call TRBJ2-7; D is possibly TRBD2 (5 bases). The germline V and J ends were trimmed by 1 base and 4 bases, with 5 bases remaining between them. The CDR3 length is 11 residues. The germline gives CDR1 SQVTM, CDR2 ANQGSEA. For the CDR3, the DNA is TGCAGCGTTGAAGTAGCGTACGAGCAGTACTTC. Translating it yields CSVEVAYEQYF.

CDR3 in DNA: TGTGCCAGCCCTAGAGACAGGGGCAATCAGCCCCAGCATTTT. The encoded protein is CASPRDRGNQPQHF. The chain combines TRBV6-5 with TRBJ1-5; TRBD1 aligns across 7 bases. CDR3 length equals 14 residues. Germline-derived CDR1 and CDR2 are MNHEY and SVGAGI. V was pared by 8 bases and J by 2 bases, with 6 bases of the junction left unmatched.

J is TRBJ1-4 and V is TRBV9; D is possibly TRBD1 (6 bases). CDR1 and CDR2 from the germline V gene are SGDLS and YYNGEE. This CDR3 comprises 14 residues. V was cut by 4 bases and J by 5 bases, with 12 bases left in between. CDR3 protein: CASSPGQLNEKLFF. The CDR3 DNA sequence: TGTGCCAGCAGCCCAGGACAGCTCAATGAAAAACTGTTTTTT.

V is TRBV6-5 and J is TRBJ2-3; 9 nucleotides agree with TRBD1. The CDR3 covers 15 residues. V trimming: 8 bases; J trimming: 2 bases; junction bases outside the gene matches: 8. Per the germline V gene, CDR1 is MNHEY and CDR2 is SVGAGI. The CDR3 DNA reads TGTGCCAGCCGCCTGGGACAGGGTGACACAGATACGCAGTATTTT. Translation gives CASRLGQGDTDTQYF.

This chain connects TRBV6-5 to TRBJ2-1; D is undetermined. This CDR3 comprises 11 residues. Germline CDR1 and CDR2: MNHEY and SVGAGI. Between the trimmed V and J ends, which lost 8 bases and 8 bases, there was a span of 10 bases. The CDR3 DNA is TGTGCCAGCCTTTTTGAGGATGAGCAGTTCTTC. Its protein is CASLFEDEQFF.

The sample holds one count of this clone. The chain carries TRBV5-5 and TRBJ1-4, with 10 bases that match TRBD1. Germline values: CDR1 SGHKS, CDR2 YYEKEE (reference sequence). V lost 1 base, J lost 10 bases, and 13 bases stayed unmatched. The CDR3 length is 17 residues. This chain's CDR3 is CASSLRRTGGTRGKLFF. CDR3 coding DNA: TGTGCCAGCAGCTTGAGACGGACAGGGGGGACGAGGGGAAAACTGTTTTTT.

V gene TRBV5-1 combines with J gene TRBJ2-1; 10 nucleotides match TRBD2. This CDR3 region has 15 residues. Germline V gene sequence: CDR1 SGHRS, CDR2 YFSETQ. The V segment lost 6 bases and the J segment 6 bases; nucleotides outside the gene matches: 9. CDR3 region: CASKGGTSDLNEQFF. The CDR3 DNA reads as TGCGCCAGCAAGGGGGGGACTAGCGATCTCAATGAGCAGTTCTTC.

The V call is TRBV5-1, the J call TRBJ2-1; D is uncertain. The V gene lost 2 bases and the J gene lost 4 bases, with 13 bases spanning the gap. This CDR3 is 15 amino acids long. Per germline, CDR1 SGHRS and CDR2 YFSETQ. This chain's CDR3 is CASSLRATDYNEQFF. CDR3 bases: TGCGCCAGCAGCTTACGAGCGACTGATTACAATGAGCAGTTCTTC.

The chain recombines TRBV6-1 with TRBJ1-2; the match to TRBD1 covers 12 bases. The CDR3 spans 14 residues. Germline lookup yields CDR1 MNHNS and CDR2 SASEGT. With 6 bases clipped from V and 8 bases from J, the junction kept 7 bases outside the gene matches. This chain's CDR3 is CASSGGQGAGGYTF. The CDR3 nucleotides read TGTGCCAGCAGCGGGGGACAGGGGGCTGGAGGCTACACCTTC.